The 10 T cell receptor beta chains below come from one sample, sequenced in a study of OX40 agonist ivuxolimab in advanced cancers. Clones were sequenced by immunoSEQ multiplex PCR, and TCRdb holds only the in-frame ones, with some missing. The sample has approximately 44,000 clones, 85% to 95% seen once. The material sequenced was CD4+ or CD8+ T cells sorted from blood, taken in a trial of the OX40 agonist ivuxolimab. The receptors here all came from an adult with an advanced solid tumor such as melanoma, head and neck, liver or kidney cancer.

This chain links TRBV4-3 with TRBJ1-1, with D hard to call. The germline gives CDR1 LGHNA, CDR2 YSLEER. The V gene lost 5 bases and the J gene lost 8 bases, with 21 bases spanning the gap. The CDR3 length is 15 residues. CDR3: CASSSYVGSQLEAFF. The DNA for the CDR3 is TGCGCCAGCAGCTCTTATGTAGGGTCACAGCTAGAAGCTTTCTTT.

The chain has TRBV27 and TRBJ2-3, with TRBD1 matching 8 bases. The V segment lost 2 bases and the J segment 2 bases; nucleotides outside the gene matches: 3. The CDR3 contains 15 residues. Germline CDR1 reads MNHEY; CDR2 reads SMNVEV (reference sequence). The CDR3 DNA sequence: TGTGCCAGCAGTTTAGAGACAGGGGACACAGATACGCAGTATTTT. Protein sequence: CASSLETGDTDTQYF.

The chain links TRBV23-1 to TRBJ2-5; 8 positions match TRBD1. TRBV23-1 is marked as an open reading frame, function uncertain. CDR3 length equals 16 residues. Trimming took 2 bases from V and 1 from J; bases not matched to a gene: 6. CDR3 amino acids: CASSQLRGPIQETQYF. DNA for the CDR3: TGCGCCAGCAGTCAACTCAGGGGGCCAATCCAAGAGACCCAGTACTTC.

This chain's CDR3 is CASSFPGTLNTEAFF. The CDR3 DNA follows: TGTGCCAGCAGCTTCCCCGGGACACTGAACACTGAAGCTTTCTTT. The chain recombines TRBV11-2 with TRBJ1-1, with D perhaps TRBD1 (6 bases). The V end lost 3 bases, the J end lost 0 bases, and 11 bases lay between the germline ends. The CDR3 consists of 15 residues. In germline, CDR1 is SGHAT, CDR2 FQNNGV.

J is TRBJ2-2 and V is TRBV6-6, with TRBD2 matching over 15 bases. This CDR3 region has 16 residues. J gave up 4 bases and V 9 bases, and 6 bases lay outside the gene matches. CDR1 is MNHNY, CDR2 SVGAGI, per germline (reference sequence). CDR3 residues: CASGLAGGPSTGELFF. CDR3 coding DNA: TGTGCCAGTGGACTAGCGGGAGGGCCGAGCACCGGGGAGCTGTTTTTT.

V gene TRBV5-6 combines with J gene TRBJ2-2; D call uncertain. The germline CDR1 and CDR2 sequences are SGHDT and YYEEEE. V lost 2 bases, J lost 6 bases, and 2 bases lay in between. This CDR3 has 11 residues. The CDR3: CASSFAGELFF. DNA of the CDR3: TGTGCCAGCAGCTTCGCCGGGGAGCTGTTTTTT.

The V gene is TRBV4-2, the J gene TRBJ2-1, with 10 bases aligning to TRBD2. With V trimmed by 6 bases and J by 6 bases, 8 bases remained unmatched. The CDR3 totals 15 residues. Germline V gene sequence: CDR1 LGHNA, CDR2 YNFKEQ. The CDR3: CASSRAGGPLNEQFF. CDR3 nucleotides: TGTGCCAGCAGTCGAGCGGGAGGGCCACTCAATGAGCAGTTCTTC.

For this clone: An end of the junction does not agree with germline; a read error may underlie this. V usage is TRBV7-7 and J usage is TRBJ1-5; D is ambiguous. From germline, CDR1 is SSHAT and CDR2 FNYEAQ (reference sequence). CDR3 length: 15 residues. CDR3 DNA: TGTGCTAGCAGCTTAGGAGAAGGGTTCAATCAGCCCCAGCATTTT. Translated, it gives CASSLGEGFNQPQHF.

The chain couples TRBV7-9 to TRBJ1-1; D unresolved. V was clipped by 8 bases and J by 0 bases, with 10 bases between them. Germline V CDR1 and CDR2: SEHNR, FQNEAQ (reference sequence). This CDR3 is built from 13 residues. CDR3 loop: CASGEEVNTEAFF. CDR3 nucleotide sequence: TGTGCCAGCGGAGAGGAAGTGAACACTGAAGCTTTCTTT.

This sequence joins TRBV11-2 and TRBJ1-3; no clear D gene. This CDR3 is 15 amino acids long. Germline CDR1 and CDR2: SGHAT and FQNNGV. V was shortened by 5 bases and J by 0 bases, with 11 bases between the two germline ends. For the CDR3, the DNA is TGTGCCAGCAGCCATGAAGGGTTCTCTGGAAACACCATATATTTT. Protein: CASSHEGFSGNTIYF.